The rows below give T cell receptor beta chains drawn from one sample of a study of breast tumors, draining lymph nodes, adjacent tissues. TCRdb called the multiplex PCR reads again in MiXCR, with one record for every CDR3 protein. The sample includes fewer than 150,000 distinct CDR3 sequences, around 20% of them seen just once. The sequencing sample was made of axillary lymph node tissue. The receptors stem from a female donor with breast cancer. Some clones in this sample may be carry-over from other donors' samples. CDR3s include the opening cysteine and the closing phenylalanine or tryptophan. The D gene is left open where the match is weak. The size of a clone is reported for some rows only, either as once, few or many, or as a class for expanded clones.

CDR3 protein,CDR3 DNA,D gene,J gene,V gene,clone size
CASSPTVTDTQYF,TGTGCCAGCAGCCCGACAGTCACAGATACGCAGTATTTT,.,TRBJ2-3,TRBV7-9,many
CAWSLKRKSYEQYF,TGTGCCTGGAGTTTGAAGAGGAAGTCCTACGAGCAGTACTTC,.,TRBJ2-7,TRBV30,many
CASSALGQGPEQYF,TGTGCCAGCAGTGCCCTCGGACAGGGTCCCGAGCAGTACTTC,TRBD1,TRBJ2-7,TRBV12-3/TRBV12-4,many
CASSAPPGLVPHEQFF,TGTGCCAGCAGTGCACCCCCGGGACTAGTACCTCATGAGCAGTTCTTC,TRBD2,TRBJ2-1,TRBV28,.
CASSNTGNRVEKLFF,TGTGCCAGCAGTAACACAGGGAACCGGGTTGAAAAACTGTTTTTT,.,TRBJ1-4,TRBV27,many
CSGRKGALPSGELFF,TGCAGCGGCAGAAAGGGGGCCCTCCCGTCCGGGGAGCTGTTTTTT,TRBD1,TRBJ2-2,TRBV29-1,many
CASSPDWGGAGELFF,TGCGCCAGCAGCCCGGACTGGGGGGGCGCCGGGGAGCTGTTTTTT,.,TRBJ2-2,TRBV5-1,many
CASSWDRVSQPQHF,TGTGCCAGCAGCTGGGACAGGGTTTCTCAGCCCCAGCATTTT,TRBD1,TRBJ1-5,TRBV5-6,once
CSASLRESRTDTQYF,TGCAGTGCTAGTTTGCGGGAGTCCCGCACAGATACGCAGTATTTT,TRBD2,TRBJ2-3,TRBV20-1,many
CASSLKLRTGELFF,TGTGCCAGCAGCTTGAAATTGAGGACCGGGGAGCTGTTTTTT,.,TRBJ2-2,TRBV5-6,many
CASSPLAIKGTDTQYF,TGTGCCAGCAGCCCACTAGCGATAAAGGGTACAGATACGCAGTATTTT,TRBD2,TRBJ2-3,TRBV6-5,many
CASKGEGNEQFF,TGTGCTAGTAAGGGGGAGGGCAATGAGCAGTTCTTC,.,TRBJ2-1,TRBV12-5,many
CATSQESSRFSTGELFF,TGTGCCACCAGTCAGGAGTCCTCTCGTTTTAGCACCGGGGAGCTGTTTTTT,.,TRBJ2-2,TRBV2,many
CATSRDFREGRGTGELFF,TGTGCCACCAGCAGAGATTTCCGTGAAGGTCGAGGGACCGGGGAGCTGTTTTTT,.,TRBJ2-2,TRBV15,many
CASSLWPPGMSGLRAKDNEQFF,TGTGCCAGCAGCTTATGGCCTCCGGGGATGTCTGGCCTAAGAGCTAAGGACAATGAGCAGTTCTTC,.,TRBJ2-1,TRBV11-2,many
CASSEKEDTWGGGLAKNIQYF,TGTGCCAGCAGTGAAAAAGAGGACACCTGGGGAGGGGGTCTAGCCAAAAACATTCAGTACTTC,.,TRBJ2-4,TRBV6-4,few
CSAGPGQGFNYGYTF,TGCAGTGCGGGGCCGGGACAGGGCTTTAACTATGGCTACACCTTC,TRBD1,TRBJ1-2,TRBV20-1,many
CSASFLSGSGGGETQYF,TGCAGTGCTAGTTTCCTCAGCGGGAGTGGAGGGGGAGAGACCCAGTACTTC,TRBD2,TRBJ2-5,TRBV20-1,many
CATSEAGQAYGYTF,TGTGCCACCAGTGAGGCGGGGCAGGCCTATGGCTACACCTTC,.,TRBJ1-2,TRBV24-1,many
CASSLETRRTNQPQHF,TGTGCTAGCAGCTTAGAAACGAGGAGGACCAATCAGCCCCAGCATTTT,.,TRBJ1-5,TRBV7-7,.
CSATRSGTYNEQFF,TGCAGCGCAACCAGGAGCGGGACGTACAATGAGCAGTTCTTC,TRBD2,TRBJ2-1,TRBV29-1,many
CASSEAAVAYEQYF,TGCGCCAGCAGTGAGGCGGCAGTAGCCTACGAGCAGTACTTC,.,TRBJ2-7,TRBV10-2,many
CASSYAGTSGEQYF,TGTGCCAGCAGTTACGCCGGGACTAGCGGCGAGCAGTACTTC,TRBD2,TRBJ2-7,TRBV6-6,many
CASSPLAGSTDTQYF,TGTGCCAGCAGTCCGCTAGCGGGAAGCACAGATACGCAGTATTTT,TRBD2,TRBJ2-3,TRBV6-6,many
CASSRYPTGELFF,TGTGCCAGCAGTAGGTACCCTACCGGGGAGCTGTTTTTT,.,TRBJ2-2,TRBV28,.
CATKRNSGSADTQYF,TGCGCCACCAAGAGAAATAGCGGGAGCGCAGATACGCAGTATTTT,TRBD2,TRBJ2-3,TRBV10-1,.
CASSEMGFWGAKNIQYF,TGTGCCAGCAGTGAAATGGGTTTTTGGGGTGCCAAAAACATTCAGTACTTC,.,TRBJ2-4,TRBV2,few
CASSAGDHYEQYF,TGTGCCAGCAGTGCTGGGGATCACTACGAGCAGTACTTC,.,TRBJ2-7,TRBV27,many
CASFSLDPLGGNIQYF,TGTGCCAGCTTCTCTTTGGATCCCCTCGGGGGAAACATTCAGTACTTC,.,TRBJ2-4,TRBV6-8,.
CASGLAGVTDTQYF,TGTGCTAGTGGCTTAGCGGGAGTCACAGATACGCAGTATTTT,TRBD2,TRBJ2-3,TRBV12-5,many
CSARDKVEQYF,TGCAGTGCTAGAGATAAGGTCGAGCAGTACTTC,.,TRBJ2-7,TRBV20-1,many
CASSPLHGREQYF,TGTGCCAGCAGCCCCCTCCACGGTCGCGAGCAGTACTTC,.,TRBJ2-7,TRBV7-2,many
CASSQGGGSYEQYF,TGCGCCAGCAGCCAAGGAGGGGGATCCTACGAGCAGTACTTC,.,TRBJ2-7,TRBV4-1,many
CATSDGSRGTNNQPQHF,TGTGCCACCAGTGATGGAAGTCGAGGCACCAATAATCAGCCCCAGCATTTT,.,TRBJ1-5,TRBV24-1,few
CASSPQGGVPYNEQFF,TGCGCCAGCAGCCCGCAAGGGGGCGTCCCCTACAATGAGCAGTTCTTC,TRBD1,TRBJ2-1,TRBV5-1,many
CASSLQRKNYGYTF,TGTGCCAGCAGCCTTCAAAGGAAAAACTATGGCTACACCTTC,.,TRBJ1-2,TRBV7-2,many
CAISAAGTGNTGELFF,TGTGCCATCAGTGCTGCCGGGACAGGCAACACCGGGGAGCTGTTTTTT,TRBD1,TRBJ2-2,TRBV10-3,many
CASSQGSASYNSPLHF,TGTGCCAGCAGCCAAGGTTCCGCCAGTTATAATTCACCCCTCCACTTT,.,TRBJ1-6,TRBV3-1,many
CASRGTSGEYNEQFF,TGTGCCAGCAGGGGGACTAGCGGAGAGTACAATGAGCAGTTCTTC,TRBD2,TRBJ2-1,TRBV2,many
CASSLGLAGGPRSNEQFF,TGTGCCAGCAGCTTAGGGCTAGCGGGAGGGCCGCGTAGTAATGAGCAGTTCTTC,TRBD2,TRBJ2-1,TRBV7-3,many
CASTPGQGSDEQYF,TGCGCCAGCACCCCGGGACAGGGAAGTGACGAGCAGTACTTC,TRBD1,TRBJ2-7,TRBV2,.
CASSKLNSGTGSNQPQHF,TGTGCCAGTAGTAAGCTAAATTCCGGGACAGGGAGCAATCAGCCCCAGCATTTT,TRBD1,TRBJ1-5,TRBV19,few
CASSLGGETSGASYEQYF,TGTGCCAGCAGCCTCGGGGGTGAGACTAGCGGGGCATCCTACGAGCAGTACTTC,TRBD2,TRBJ2-7,TRBV4-2,many
CASSGSGTVLYGYTF,TGTGCCAGCAGTGGGTCCGGGACAGTTCTTTATGGCTACACCTTC,TRBD1,TRBJ1-2,TRBV25-1,.
CSVGWGLVDTQYF,TGCAGCGTTGGGTGGGGGCTCGTAGATACGCAGTATTTT,.,TRBJ2-3,TRBV29-1,.
CASSEGLAGGRNEQYF,TGTGCCAGCAGTGAAGGACTAGCGGGAGGGAGGAACGAGCAGTACTTC,TRBD2,TRBJ2-7,TRBV28,many
CASRPGHQGSQPQHF,TGTGCCAGCAGGCCAGGACACCAGGGGAGTCAGCCCCAGCATTTT,.,TRBJ1-5,TRBV6-6,few